This T cell receptor beta chain is from a study of beta chain features in type 1 diabetes. Expressed TCRB transcripts were sequenced because the isolated RNA had all been reverse transcribed beforehand. Naive, central memory and regulatory T cell samples averaged around 4 million immunoSEQ reads each. Assay used: immunoSEQ multiplex PCR; TCRdb lists only in-frame clones, some missing. The table lists 900,000 or so clones, roughly 16% of them singletons. The CDR3 runs 14 residues. V lost 3 bases and J lost 5, with 11 bases in between. Germline CDR1 MNHEY, CDR2 SMNVEV (reference sequence). This clone came up a few times.

This clonotype was sampled from a woman between 18 and 29 years old in good health. The material sequenced was naive CD4+ T cells from blood. The V call is TRBV27, the J call TRBJ2-1; the D gene is possibly TRBD2 (6 bases). The CDR3 nucleotides are TGTGCCAGCAGTTTCGGCGGGAAAAACAATGAGCAGTTCTTC. This encodes CASSFGGKNNEQFF.